Each of the 9 T cell receptor beta chains below was sequenced from the same sample in a study of T cells after yellow fever vaccination. TCRdb called the 5' RACE reads again in MiXCR, with one record for every CDR3 protein. The repertoire consists of 450,000 to 650,000 distinct CDR3 sequences, with approximately 15% occurring once and the leading ten covering over 11%. Sequencing used PBMCs, obtained on the day of the yellow fever booster vaccination. The source of these receptors is a man under 40 who received the YFV17D yellow fever vaccine.

The chain couples TRBV23-1 to TRBJ2-1; TRBD2 agrees at 10 bases. TRBV23-1 is reported as an ORF; its role is uncertain. J lost 3 bases, V lost 6 bases, and 5 bases had no gene match. The CDR3 is 15 residues long. CDR3 in DNA: TGCGCCAGCAGGAAGAGCGGGAGGGTCTACAATGAGCAGTTCTTC. This encodes CASRKSGRVYNEQFF.

DNA of the CDR3: TGTGCCAGTAACCCGGGACAGTCGAACACTGAAGCTTTCTTT. It yields the protein CASNPGQSNTEAFF. This chain joins TRBV19 and TRBJ1-1; TRBD1 agrees at 7 bases. V was clipped by 7 bases and J by 1 base; unmatched bases: 6. In germline, CDR1 is LNHDA, CDR2 SQIVND (reference sequence). This CDR3 contains 14 residues.

There are a few counts of this clonotype. This rearrangement joins TRBV10-3 to TRBJ2-7; 7 bases match TRBD1. J lost 11 bases, V lost 3 bases, and 7 bases had no gene match. Germline lookup yields CDR1 ENHRY and CDR2 SYGVKD. The CDR3 has 12 amino acids. The CDR3: CAISDRLQGKYF. The CDR3 DNA follows: TGTGCCATCAGTGATCGCCTACAGGGGAAGTACTTC.

The CDR3 sequence: CASSPGGWQPQHF. The CDR3 nucleotides read TGTGCCAGCAGTCCAGGGGGCTGGCAGCCCCAGCATTTT. This rearrangement joins TRBV6-1 to TRBJ1-5; 8 nucleotides agree with TRBD1. This CDR3 has 13 residues. In germline, CDR1 is MNHNS, CDR2 SASEGT. The V segment lost 5 bases and the J segment 7 bases; nucleotides outside the gene matches: 4.

The DNA for the CDR3 is TGTGCCAGCAGTGAAATGACAGGGAGGTCACCCCTCCACTTT. It encodes CASSEMTGRSPLHF. The chain links TRBV2 to TRBJ1-6, with 7 bases fitting TRBD1. V lost 2 bases and J lost 10; bases outside the gene matches: 5. This CDR3 is 14 amino acids long. Per the germline V gene, CDR1 is SNHLY and CDR2 is FYNNEI.

This clonotype was detected only a few times. The chain couples TRBV12-3 or TRBV12-4 to TRBJ2-2, with 11 bases that match TRBD2. With V trimmed by 8 bases and J by 5 bases, 4 bases remained unmatched. The CDR3 loop spans 14 amino acids. For the CDR3, the DNA is TGTGCCAGCTATCTAGCGGGAGGAACCGGGGAGCTGTTTTTT. Translated, it gives CASYLAGGTGELFF.

The chain carries TRBV6-5 and TRBJ2-7; 8 bases match TRBD2. The CDR3 is 13 residues long. Germline assignment: CDR1 MNHEY and CDR2 SVGAGI. The junction had 6 bases not matched to a gene; V was cut back by 6 bases and J by 5 bases. The CDR3 protein is CASRRGAGDEQYF. The CDR3 region has the DNA TGTGCCAGCAGGAGGGGAGCGGGAGACGAGCAGTACTTC.

This clonotype was detected a few times. V and J are TRBV11-2 and TRBJ2-3; tentative D call: TRBD2 (6 bases). CDR3 length: 19 amino acids. Germline CDR1 and CDR2: SGHAT and FQNNGV. With 5 bases removed from V and 2 bases from J, the gap between germline ends came to 26 bases. This chain's CDR3 is CASSPRKATEGVDTDTQYF. CDR3 in DNA: TGTGCCAGCAGCCCCCGAAAGGCTACGGAGGGAGTTGACACAGATACGCAGTATTTT.

In its sample, this clonotype was seen many times. The genes are TRBV10-3 and TRBJ2-5; tentatively, D is TRBD1 (6 bases). Germline CDR1 ENHRY, CDR2 SYGVKD. Trimming stripped 5 bases from V and 3 bases from J, with 10 bases between. The CDR3 consists of 13 residues. This CDR3 is CAISIGQKETQYF. In nucleotides, the CDR3 is TGTGCCATCAGTATTGGACAGAAAGAGACCCAGTACTTC.